The rows below give T cell receptor beta chains drawn from one sample of a study of cytomegalovirus exposure and HLA in healthy donors. This table comes from immunoSEQ multiplex PCR, and its TCRdb copy is limited to in-frame clones, with some not included. The sample holds 150,000 or so clones, around 76% seen once. Sequencing was carried out using PBMCs. Source of these receptors: a female donor in good health and CMV-seronegative. The CDR3 runs from the conserved cysteine through the conserved F or W. Fields, in order: J gene, D gene, clone size, V gene, CDR3 DNA, CDR3 protein. A D gene is named only where the DNA matches it firmly. The listing skips clone size in some rows; elsewhere it reads once, few, many or a size class.

j_call: TRBJ1-2
d_call: TRBD1
clone_size: few
v_call: TRBV5-1
cdr3_nt: TGCGCCAGCAGCTTATTACAGGGGAACTATGGCTACACCTTC
cdr3_aa: CASSLLQGNYGYTF

j_call: TRBJ1-2
d_call: .
clone_size: .
v_call: TRBV5-1
cdr3_nt: TGCGCCAGCAGCCTTTCTCCCGGGAACTATGGCTACACCTTC
cdr3_aa: CASSLSPGNYGYTF

j_call: TRBJ2-2
d_call: .
clone_size: .
v_call: TRBV7-3
cdr3_nt: TGTGCCAGCAGCCCCCCTGTGGGGCTGCCGAACACCGGGGAGCTGTTTTTT
cdr3_aa: CASSPPVGLPNTGELFF

j_call: TRBJ1-1
d_call: .
clone_size: few
v_call: TRBV7-9
cdr3_nt: TGTGCCAGCAGCCTCTATGTGGGGGGGCGCGGCACTGAAGCTTTCTTT
cdr3_aa: CASSLYVGGRGTEAFF

j_call: TRBJ2-5
d_call: TRBD2
clone_size: once
v_call: TRBV13
cdr3_nt: TGTGCCAGCAGCCCCCGGGTAGCGGGAGAGACCCAGTACTTC
cdr3_aa: CASSPRVAGETQYF

j_call: TRBJ2-7
d_call: TRBD2
clone_size: .
v_call: TRBV28
cdr3_nt: TGTGCCAGCAGTTTGGCTAGCGGGGGGACATCCTACGAGCAGTACTTC
cdr3_aa: CASSLASGGTSYEQYF

j_call: TRBJ2-3
d_call: TRBD2
clone_size: .
v_call: TRBV27
cdr3_nt: TGTGCCAGCAGTTTAGGGGCTAGCGGGGGGGCTGGCACAGATACGCAGTATTTT
cdr3_aa: CASSLGASGGAGTDTQYF

j_call: TRBJ2-5
d_call: TRBD2
clone_size: .
v_call: TRBV4-2
cdr3_nt: TGTGCCAGCAGCCAACAGACTAGCGGGAGGGCCGGGGAGACCCAGTACTTC
cdr3_aa: CASSQQTSGRAGETQYF

j_call: TRBJ2-3
d_call: TRBD2
clone_size: few
v_call: TRBV6-6
cdr3_nt: TGTGCCAGCAGTTACCTTAGCGGGAGCCAAGATACGCAGTATTTT
cdr3_aa: CASSYLSGSQDTQYF

j_call: TRBJ1-2
d_call: TRBD1
clone_size: .
v_call: TRBV7-2
cdr3_nt: TGTGCCAGCAGCTTAAGGCTTGGGGGACAGGGGAGCTACACCTTC
cdr3_aa: CASSLRLGGQGSYTF

j_call: TRBJ1-3
d_call: .
clone_size: .
v_call: TRBV30
cdr3_nt: TGTGCCTGGAGTGTACTAGTTGGAAACACCATATATTTT
cdr3_aa: CAWSVLVGNTIYF

j_call: TRBJ2-7
d_call: TRBD2
clone_size: .
v_call: TRBV30
cdr3_nt: TGTGCCTGTCACGGACTAGCGGGGAGCTCCTACGAGCAGTACTTC
cdr3_aa: CACHGLAGSSYEQYF

j_call: TRBJ2-3
d_call: TRBD1
clone_size: .
v_call: TRBV5-1
cdr3_nt: TGCGCCAGCAAGAGTGGACAGGTGGCGTCTGCGGATACGCAGTATTTT
cdr3_aa: CASKSGQVASADTQYF

j_call: TRBJ1-1
d_call: .
clone_size: few
v_call: TRBV2
cdr3_nt: TGTGCCAGCAGTGAAGAGTCGGGGGGTACTGAAGCTTTCTTT
cdr3_aa: CASSEESGGTEAFF

j_call: TRBJ1-4
d_call: TRBD1
clone_size: .
v_call: TRBV5-1
cdr3_nt: TGCGCCAGCAGTGGACAGGGAACTAATGAAAAACTGTTTTTT
cdr3_aa: CASSGQGTNEKLFF

j_call: TRBJ1-4
d_call: TRBD1
clone_size: .
v_call: TRBV23-1
cdr3_nt: TGCGCCAGCAGTCCAGACAGGGGGAATGAAAAACTGTTTTTT
cdr3_aa: CASSPDRGNEKLFF